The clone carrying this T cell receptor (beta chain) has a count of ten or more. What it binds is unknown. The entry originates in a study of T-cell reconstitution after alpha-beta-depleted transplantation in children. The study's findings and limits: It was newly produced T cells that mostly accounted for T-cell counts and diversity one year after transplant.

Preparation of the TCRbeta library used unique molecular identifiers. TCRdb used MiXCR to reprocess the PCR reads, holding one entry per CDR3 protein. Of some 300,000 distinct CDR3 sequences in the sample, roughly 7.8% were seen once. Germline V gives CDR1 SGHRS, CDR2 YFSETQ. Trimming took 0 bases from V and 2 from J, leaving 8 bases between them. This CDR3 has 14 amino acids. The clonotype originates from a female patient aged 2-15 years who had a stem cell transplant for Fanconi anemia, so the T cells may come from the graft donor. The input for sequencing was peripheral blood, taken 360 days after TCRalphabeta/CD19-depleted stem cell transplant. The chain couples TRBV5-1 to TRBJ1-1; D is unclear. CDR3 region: CASSLAQVNTEAFF. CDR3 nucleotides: TGCGCCAGCAGCTTGGCTCAAGTAAACACTGAAGCTTTCTTT.